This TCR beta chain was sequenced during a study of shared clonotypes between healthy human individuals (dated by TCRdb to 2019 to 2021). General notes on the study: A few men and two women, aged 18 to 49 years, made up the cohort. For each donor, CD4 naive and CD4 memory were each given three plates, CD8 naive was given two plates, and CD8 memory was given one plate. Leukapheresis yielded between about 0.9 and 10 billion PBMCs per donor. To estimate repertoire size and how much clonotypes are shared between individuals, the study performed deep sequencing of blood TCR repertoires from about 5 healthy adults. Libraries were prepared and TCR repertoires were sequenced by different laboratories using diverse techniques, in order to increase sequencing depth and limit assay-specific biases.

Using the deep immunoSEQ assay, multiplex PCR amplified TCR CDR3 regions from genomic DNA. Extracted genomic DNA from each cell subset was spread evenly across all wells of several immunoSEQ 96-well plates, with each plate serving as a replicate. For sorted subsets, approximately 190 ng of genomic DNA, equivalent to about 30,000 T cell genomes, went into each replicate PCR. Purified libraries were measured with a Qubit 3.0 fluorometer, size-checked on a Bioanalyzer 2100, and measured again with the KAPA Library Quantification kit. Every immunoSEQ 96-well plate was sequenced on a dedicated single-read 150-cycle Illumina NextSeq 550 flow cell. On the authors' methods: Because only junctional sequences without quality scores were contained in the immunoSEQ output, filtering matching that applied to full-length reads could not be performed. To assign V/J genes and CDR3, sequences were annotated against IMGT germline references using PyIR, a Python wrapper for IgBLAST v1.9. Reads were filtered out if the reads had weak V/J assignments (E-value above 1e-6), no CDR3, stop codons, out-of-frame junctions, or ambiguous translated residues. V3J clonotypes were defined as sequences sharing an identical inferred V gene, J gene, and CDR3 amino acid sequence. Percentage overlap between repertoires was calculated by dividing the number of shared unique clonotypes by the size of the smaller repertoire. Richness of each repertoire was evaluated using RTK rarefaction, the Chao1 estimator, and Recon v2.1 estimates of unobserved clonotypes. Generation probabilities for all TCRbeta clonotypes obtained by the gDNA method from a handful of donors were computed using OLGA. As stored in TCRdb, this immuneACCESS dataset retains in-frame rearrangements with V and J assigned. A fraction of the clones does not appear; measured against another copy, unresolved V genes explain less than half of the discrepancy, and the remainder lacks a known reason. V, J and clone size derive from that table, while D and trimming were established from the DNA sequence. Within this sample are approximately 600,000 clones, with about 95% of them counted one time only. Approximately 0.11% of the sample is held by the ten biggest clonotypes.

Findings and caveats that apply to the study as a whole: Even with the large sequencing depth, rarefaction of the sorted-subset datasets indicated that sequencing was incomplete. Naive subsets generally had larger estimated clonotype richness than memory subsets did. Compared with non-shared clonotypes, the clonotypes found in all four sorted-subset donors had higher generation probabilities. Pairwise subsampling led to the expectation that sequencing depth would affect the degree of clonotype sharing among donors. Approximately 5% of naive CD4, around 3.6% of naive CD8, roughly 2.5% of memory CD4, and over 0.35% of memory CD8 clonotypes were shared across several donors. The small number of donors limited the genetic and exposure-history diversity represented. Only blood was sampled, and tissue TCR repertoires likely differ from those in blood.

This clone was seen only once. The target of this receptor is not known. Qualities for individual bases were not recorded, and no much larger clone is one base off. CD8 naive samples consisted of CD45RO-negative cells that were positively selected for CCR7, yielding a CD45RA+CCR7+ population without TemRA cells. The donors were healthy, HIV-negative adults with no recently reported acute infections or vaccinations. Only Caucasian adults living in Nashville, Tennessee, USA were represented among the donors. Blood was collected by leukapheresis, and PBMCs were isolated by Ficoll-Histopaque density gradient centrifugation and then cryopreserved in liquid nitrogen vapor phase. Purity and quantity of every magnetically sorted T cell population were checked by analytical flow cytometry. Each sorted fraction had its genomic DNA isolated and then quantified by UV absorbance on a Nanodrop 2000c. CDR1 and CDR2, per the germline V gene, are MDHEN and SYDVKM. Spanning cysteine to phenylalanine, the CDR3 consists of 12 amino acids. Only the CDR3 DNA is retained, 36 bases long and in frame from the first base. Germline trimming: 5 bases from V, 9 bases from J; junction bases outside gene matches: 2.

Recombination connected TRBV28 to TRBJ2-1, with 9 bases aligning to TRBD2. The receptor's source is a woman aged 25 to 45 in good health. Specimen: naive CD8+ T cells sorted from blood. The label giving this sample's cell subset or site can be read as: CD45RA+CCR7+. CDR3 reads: CASSLTSGEQFF. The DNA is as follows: TGTGCCAGCAGTCTGACTAGCGGTGAGCAGTTCTTC.